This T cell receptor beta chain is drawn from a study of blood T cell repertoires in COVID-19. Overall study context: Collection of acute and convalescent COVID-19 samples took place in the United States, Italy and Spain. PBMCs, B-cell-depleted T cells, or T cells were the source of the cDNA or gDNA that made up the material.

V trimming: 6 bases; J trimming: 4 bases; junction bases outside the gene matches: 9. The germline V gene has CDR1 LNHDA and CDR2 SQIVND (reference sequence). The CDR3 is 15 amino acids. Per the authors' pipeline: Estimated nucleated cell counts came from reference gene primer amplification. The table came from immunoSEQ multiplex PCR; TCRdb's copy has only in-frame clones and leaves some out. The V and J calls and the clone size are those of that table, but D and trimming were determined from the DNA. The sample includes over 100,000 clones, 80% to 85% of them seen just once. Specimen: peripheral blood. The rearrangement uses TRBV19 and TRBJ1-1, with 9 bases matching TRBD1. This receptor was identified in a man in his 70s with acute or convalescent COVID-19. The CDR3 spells CASSSKGTGRTEAFF. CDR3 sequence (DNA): TGTGCCAGTAGCTCGAAGGGGACAGGGCGCACTGAAGCTTTCTTT.